This entry features one T cell receptor (beta chain) sequence. CDR1 and CDR2 from the germline V gene are KGHSH and LQKENI. The CDR3 runs to 15 residues. The V gene end was trimmed by 4 bases and the J gene end by 7 bases; junction bases not matched to a gene: 10. Libraries were prepared by immunoSEQ multiplex PCR; TCRdb keeps only in-frame clonotypes and omits some of them. Here the sample spans under 45,000 clones, 80% to 95% being singletons. This entry comes from a study of T cell changes during pregnancy in multiple sclerosis. The sample here was CD4+ T cells from peripheral blood mononuclear cells, taken in the first trimester of pregnancy. The genes are TRBV18 and TRBJ1-1, with 9 bases matching TRBD1. The TCR comes from a female donor with multiple sclerosis, enrolled in a pregnancy study. The chain's CDR3 is CASSLKTGGVDEAFF. CDR3 bases: TGTGCCAGCTCACTAAAGACAGGGGGTGTTGATGAAGCTTTCTTT.